The sequence of this T cell receptor beta chain was determined in a study of T cell responses to AZD1222 COVID-19 vaccine. Using immunoSEQ multiplex PCR, the repertoire was profiled, and TCRdb retains in-frame clones only, with some absent. The sample lists some 190,000 clones; approximately 92% were seen once. Source: peripheral blood, taken on day 0 of AZD1222 vaccination. The clonotype originates from an adult in good health.

The chain's CDR3 is CATKVAGGPDTQYF. DNA of the CDR3: TGTGCCACCAAGGTAGCGGGGGGGCCAGATACGCAGTATTTT. The chain carries TRBV24-1 and TRBJ2-3; 11 nucleotides agree with TRBD2. The germline CDR1 and CDR2 sequences are KGHDR and SFDVKD. CDR3 length equals 14 residues. Trimming cost V 8 bases and J 4 bases; bases outside gene matches: 4.